This note documents a single T cell receptor beta chain sequence. The same CDR3 can be traced to other DNA sequences in this sample. These data originate in a study of control samples from healthy donors and cancer patients. Method: immunoSEQ multiplex PCR; TCRdb's copy keeps in-frame clones and lacks some. Here the sample spans about 220,000 clones, roughly 94% being singletons. V dropped 3 bases and J dropped 6 bases, with 6 bases sitting between them. Germline assignment: CDR1 SEHNR and CDR2 FQNEAQ (reference sequence). The CDR3 has 12 amino acids. Sample: blood. V is TRBV7-9 and J is TRBJ1-5; D ambiguous. The receptor was derived from a man aged 50 to 60 in good health. The CDR3 sequence is CASSLDVQPQHF. The CDR3 bases are TGTGCCAGCAGCTTGGATGTTCAGCCCCAGCATTTT.